This T cell receptor beta chain was captured in a study of blood T cell repertoires in COVID-19 (dated by TCRdb to 2020 to 2021). With regard to the full study: Samples covering the acute and convalescent phases of COVID-19 were provided by collaborators in the United States, Italy and Spain. Where available, HLA class I and class II types were obtained from metadata supplied by the sample provider rather than from assay-based typing. Subjects who had been exposed to COVID-19, were actively infected with it, or had recovered from it provided the deeply sampled blood TCRbeta repertoires that made up the dataset. The repertoires were released in a freely available public database intended as a resource for research on the immune response to SARS-CoV-2. The material from the prospective study consisted of cDNA or gDNA derived from T cells, B-cell-depleted T cells, or PBMCs. Sample metadata almost always included a de-identified subject ID, COVID-19 status, age in years and sex. The samples were drawn from the first 160 participants of the ongoing ImmuneRACE study and from over 950 subjects provided by 6 global collaborators.

Inclusive of the bounding cysteine and phenylalanine, the CDR3 is 15 residues long. Only CDR3 DNA is held: 45 bases, read in frame from base 1. Trimming costs V 3 bases and J 2 bases, and their ends lie 14 bases apart. CDR1 and CDR2 are read off the germline V gene as SGHRS and YFSETQ. Comment on this clone: What antigen it recognizes has not been identified. Base quality data are lacking; no much larger clone is found one base away.

Collaborating institutions collected whole blood in K2EDTA tubes following their own protocols. For TCRbeta analysis, collaborators shipped samples as frozen whole blood, isolated PBMCs, or DNA extracted from either of those sample types. TCRbeta CDR3 regions were amplified from genomic DNA using the immunoSEQ Assay, a bias-controlled multiplex PCR. From the authors' description of their analysis: Within the assay, amplification of reference gene primers was used to estimate how many nucleated cells each sample contained. To quantify the absolute abundance of each unique TCRbeta CDR3 rearrangement, sequence reads were collapsed and filtered. For each sample, productive Simpson clonality was calculated as the square root of Simpson's diversity index across productive rearrangements. What TCRdb holds here is the immuneACCESS table cut down to in-frame rearrangements. Part of the clones is not present; checked against another copy, under half of the missing clones reflect an unresolved V gene, and the others are unexplained. D and trimming were read from the DNA, whereas the V and J calls and clone size are those reported in that table. For this sample there are around 380,000 clones; roughly four fifths appear just once. The ten most abundant clones make up about 1% of the sample.

The full study reports these points: The amount of clinical and demographic metadata varied by source and participant and was provided uncurated.

The chain employs TRBV5-1 and TRBJ1-1; the D gene cannot be named for sure. The clonotype was recovered from a human donor with acute or convalescent COVID-19. The donor label of this sample is uncertain. The specimen sequenced was peripheral blood. The nucleotides read TGCGCCAGCAGCTGGACTTTCCCGGATAACACTGAAGCTTTCTTT. Its protein reads: CASSWTFPDNTEAFF.